This T cell receptor beta chain comes out of a study of T-cell memory formation after mild COVID-19. The length of the CDR3 is 13 residues. Germline loops: CDR1 SQVTM, CDR2 ANQGSEA. V shed 8 bases and J shed 0 bases, with 11 bases lying between them. Worth noting for this clonotype: The antigen is undetermined.

Regarding the study as a whole: CD4+ contracting clones were mainly CM and EM; CD8+ ones, EMRA. Memory from before infection featured some responding clones, which suggests cross-reactive memory joined.

MiXCR, run by TCRdb on the 5' RACE reads, gives a single entry per CDR3 protein. This table has about 260,000 distinct CDR3 sequences, over 7% appearing once. Sequences were obtained from PBMCs or a T cell subset sorted from them (not recorded which). This receptor was taken from a man younger than 30 who had mild COVID-19 (a few samples of this study predate the infection). Cell type and time point are not known. The chain couples TRBV29-1 to TRBJ1-3; tentatively, D is TRBD1 (6 bases). The CDR3 coding sequence is TGCAGCTTCAGGGGAAGCTCTGGAAACACCATATATTTT. Translated, it gives CSFRGSSGNTIYF.